A single TCR beta chain is shown here with its context. Germline CDR1 SNHLY, CDR2 FYNNEI. The V end lost 7 bases, the J end lost 1 base, and 12 bases lay between the germline ends. The CDR3 covers 14 residues. The data belong to a study of shared clonotypes between healthy human individuals. TCRdb's table, derived via immunoSEQ multiplex PCR, lists solely in-frame clones and lacks some. The sample carries about 2.4 million clones, more than 85% recorded once. This receptor was taken from a man younger than 30 in good health. Some clones in this sample may be carry-over from other donors' samples. The chain couples TRBV2 to TRBJ2-3; no definite D call. The sample taken for sequencing was naive CD4+ T cells from PBMCs. Stated subset: CD45RA+ positively selected. The CDR3: CASNMRTRTDTQYF. DNA for the CDR3: TGTGCCAGCAACATGCGGACCCGCACAGATACGCAGTATTTT.